Following are 9 T cell receptor beta chains from one sample sequenced in a study of T cell clonotyping in hematopoietic cell transplantation. Time point defined: recipient sample about 28 days before transplant, after cytoreduction. TCRdb's copy holds only in-frame clones and misses some; the assay was immunoSEQ multiplex PCR. The sample holds 30,000 or so clones, about 80% seen once. Sequencing was performed on peripheral blood mononuclear cells, taken before stem cell transplant. These receptors came from a woman aged 25 to 39 with chronic myeloid leukemia. Some clones in this sample may be carry-over from other donors' samples.

The CDR3 loop reads CASSEAPTVNSNQPQHF. Here the CDR3 DNA reads TGTGCCAGCAGTGAAGCGCCAACAGTTAATAGCAATCAGCCCCAGCATTTT. V is TRBV6-1 and J is TRBJ1-5, with unresolved D. The CDR3 has 17 amino acids. Germline CDR1 reads MNHNS; CDR2 reads SASEGT. V lost 0 bases to trimming and J lost 0 bases, with 12 bases between them.

The chain recombines TRBV5-1 with TRBJ2-3; no definite D call. V lost 0 bases and J lost 5, with 4 bases in between. There are 12 residues in the CDR3. CDR1 SGHRS and CDR2 YFSETQ come from the germline V gene. DNA of the CDR3: TGCGCCAGCAGCTTGGCTGGAGATACGCAGTATTTT. As protein: CASSLAGDTQYF.

CDR3 coding DNA: TGTGCCAGCAGCAGGACTAGCGGGGACTACGAGCAGTACTTC. Its translation: CASSRTSGDYEQYF. The chain links TRBV5-6 to TRBJ2-7; 12 bases fit TRBD2. Trimming at V came to 4 bases and at J to 3 bases, leaving 2 bases not matched to a gene. Germline CDR1 is SGHDT and CDR2 is YYEEEE. The CDR3 extends over 14 amino acids.

The CDR3 reads CSVVAGALNTGELFF. The DNA of the CDR3 is TGCAGCGTTGTAGCGGGAGCACTTAACACCGGGGAGCTGTTTTTT. The V call is TRBV29-1, the J call TRBJ2-2; 9 positions match TRBD2. The CDR3 sequence is 15 residues long. Per the germline V gene, CDR1 is SQVTM and CDR2 is ANQGSEA. J gave up 2 bases and V 4 bases, and 5 bases lay outside the gene matches.

The genes are TRBV9 and TRBJ2-7; maybe TRBD2 (5 bases). V lost 1 base and J 2 bases, leaving 13 bases between the germline ends. The CDR3 is made up of 15 amino acids. Germline CDR1 SGDLS, CDR2 YYNGEE. In DNA, the CDR3 is TGTGCCAGCAGCGTACAGGACTCGAGGGCCTACGAGCAGTACTTC. Translation: CASSVQDSRAYEQYF.

This clone is a singleton in its sample. The chain recombines TRBV5-1 with TRBJ1-4; 7 nucleotides agree with TRBD1. This CDR3 spans 14 amino acids. The ends lost 0 bases at V and 7 bases at J; junction bases unmatched: 3. Germline-derived CDR1 and CDR2 are SGHRS and YFSETQ. CDR3 protein: CASSLVGGGEKLFF. The CDR3 DNA is TGCGCCAGCAGCTTGGTAGGGGGCGGTGAAAAACTGTTTTTT.

The genes are TRBV29-1 and TRBJ2-5, with TRBD2 matching 11 bases. Per the germline V gene, CDR1 is SQVTM and CDR2 is ANQGSEA. The CDR3 is made up of 14 amino acids. V lost 7 bases and J lost 3; bases outside the gene matches: 7. CDR3 residues: CSEGVAGGKETQYF. The CDR3 DNA sequence: TGCAGCGAAGGGGTAGCGGGGGGGAAAGAGACCCAGTACTTC.

The chain recombines TRBV2 with TRBJ1-1, with a possible D match to TRBD1 (6 bases). The CDR3 extends over 11 amino acids. V was trimmed by 5 bases and J by 10 bases, leaving 11 bases between them. CDR1 and CDR2 (germline): SNHLY, FYNNEI. This CDR3 is CASSPYRVAFF. In DNA, the CDR3 is TGTGCCAGCAGTCCATACAGGGTAGCTTTCTTT.

The chain employs TRBV6-5 and TRBJ1-6; 7 positions match TRBD1. This CDR3 region has 14 residues. The germline CDR1 and CDR2 sequences are MNHEY and SVGAGI. With V trimmed by 6 bases and J by 7 bases, 6 bases remained unmatched. The CDR3 sequence: CASRPGTANSPLHF. CDR3 DNA: TGTGCCAGCAGGCCAGGGACAGCCAATTCACCCCTCCACTTT.